The rows below give T cell receptor beta chains drawn from one sample of a study of blood T cell repertoires in COVID-19. Generated by immunoSEQ multiplex PCR, the TCRdb table keeps only in-frame clones and is missing some. This sample carries about 60,000 clones, approximately 80% of them seen once, and the ten largest clones take about 25%. Sequencing used peripheral blood. The receptors were sampled from a human donor in a cohort sampled during active COVID-19. CDR3s include the opening cysteine and the closing phenylalanine or tryptophan. D genes are given only for firm matches. Clone size is shown for a subset of rows, as once, few, many or a class of expanded clone.

>NA|TRBJ2-3|TRBV18|TRBD2
CASSPGGGGAADTQYF
TGTGCCAGCTCACCAGGAGGCGGGGGGGCGGCAGATACGCAGTATTTT
>NA|TRBJ1-5|TRBV2|NA
CASSESTPNQPQHF
TGTGCCAGCAGTGAATCGACACCTAATCAGCCCCAGCATTTT
>few|TRBJ2-1|TRBV7-2|NA
CASSRAQGVYNEQFF
TGTGCCAGCAGCCGGGCACAGGGAGTTTACAATGAGCAGTTCTTC
>NA|TRBJ2-3|TRBV4-1|TRBD1
CASSQVTGTDTDTQYF
TGCGCCAGCAGCCAAGTAACCGGGACAGACACAGATACGCAGTATTTT
>NA|TRBJ2-7|TRBV27|TRBD2
CASNRLAGDRSYEQYF
TGTGCCAGCAACCGACTAGCGGGGGACCGCTCCTACGAGCAGTACTTC
>NA|TRBJ2-2|TRBV5-1|TRBD1
CASSWGQGHTGELFF
TGCGCCAGCAGCTGGGGACAGGGACACACCGGGGAGCTGTTTTTT
>NA|TRBJ2-7|TRBV12-5|NA
CASGLVRGPEQYF
TGTGCTAGTGGTTTGGTACGCGGCCCAGAGCAGTACTTC
>NA|TRBJ2-7|TRBV18|TRBD1
CASSLFRDRANEQYF
TGTGCCAGCTCACTGTTCCGGGACAGGGCCAACGAGCAGTACTTC
>NA|TRBJ2-7|TRBV30|NA
CACSGGQRGYEQYF
TGTGCCTGCAGTGGGGGGCAGCGGGGCTACGAGCAGTACTTC
>NA|TRBJ2-1|TRBV14|TRBD2
CASSPLGSGGYNEQFF
TGTGCCAGCAGCCCTTTGGGTAGCGGGGGATACAATGAGCAGTTCTTC
>NA|TRBJ1-4|TRBV15|TRBD1
CATSRRQGPEKLFF
TGTGCCACCAGCAGGAGACAGGGCCCTGAAAAACTGTTTTTT
>NA|TRBJ1-1|TRBV6-5|NA
CASGSGTQRNTEAFF
TGTGCCAGCGGCTCCGGGACACAAAGGAACACTGAAGCTTTCTTT
>NA|TRBJ2-7|TRBV25-1|NA
CASSGAGTFYEQYF
TGTGCCAGCAGTGGGGCAGGGACTTTCTACGAGCAGTACTTC
>NA|TRBJ2-7|TRBV5-4|NA
CASSWGGPSRDYEQYF
TGTGCCAGCAGCTGGGGTGGGCCTAGCAGAGACTACGAGCAGTACTTC
>NA|TRBJ2-1|TRBV5-3|TRBD2
CARSLTSGSLYNEQFF
TGTGCCAGAAGCTTGACTAGCGGGAGTCTCTACAATGAGCAGTTCTTC
>NA|TRBJ2-7|TRBV11-2|NA
CASSFRDTSYEQYF
TGTGCCAGCAGCTTTCGGGACACTAGCTACGAGCAGTACTTC
>NA|TRBJ1-3|TRBV30|TRBD1
CAWSVTGGFSGNTIYF
TGTGCCTGGAGTGTGACAGGGGGATTCTCTGGAAACACCATATATTTT
>NA|TRBJ2-5|TRBV4-2|NA
CASSQGYREETQYF
TGTGCCAGCAGCCAAGGGTACAGGGAAGAGACCCAGTACTTC
>NA|TRBJ1-5|TRBV18|TRBD1
CASSPTGDDQPQHF
TGTGCCAGCTCACCTACAGGGGATGATCAGCCCCAGCATTTT
>few|TRBJ2-1|TRBV7-9|NA
CASSLASVLKNEQFF
TGTGCCAGCAGCTTAGCGTCGGTCCTAAAAAATGAGCAGTTCTTC
>NA|TRBJ2-7|TRBV28|NA
CASTTPGSSYEQYF
TGTGCCAGCACCACACCCGGGTCTTCCTACGAGCAGTACTTC
>medium-sized|TRBJ1-5|TRBV2|NA
CASSPWRGDNQPQHF
TGTGCCAGCAGTCCCTGGCGGGGGGACAATCAGCCCCAGCATTTT
>NA|TRBJ1-3|TRBV6-5|NA
CASSSRRDGNTIYF
TGTGCCAGCAGTTCCCGGAGGGATGGAAACACCATATATTTT
>NA|TRBJ2-5|TRBV7-2|TRBD2
CASSLATSEGTQYF
TGTGCCAGCAGCTTAGCGACTAGCGAGGGGACCCAGTACTTC
>NA|TRBJ1-4|TRBV7-3|TRBD1
CASSSVCRGQLNEKLFF
TGTGCCAGCAGCTCAGTATGCCGGGGACAGCTTAATGAAAAACTGTTTTTT
>NA|TRBJ2-2|TRBV10-3|TRBD1
CAIKLGQGNTGELFF
TGTGCCATCAAATTAGGACAGGGGAACACCGGGGAGCTGTTTTTT
>NA|TRBJ1-1|TRBV13|TRBD1
CASSLVRTGVFF
TGTGCCAGCAGCTTAGTACGGACAGGGGTGTTCTTT
>NA|TRBJ1-1|TRBV19|NA
CASSTPGAAEAFF
TGTGCCAGTAGTACCCCAGGGGCTGCTGAAGCTTTCTTT
>NA|TRBJ1-2|TRBV7-9|NA
CASSLGSINYGYTF
TGTGCCAGCAGCTTGGGCAGCATTAACTATGGCTACACCTTC
>NA|TRBJ2-3|TRBV2|NA
CASSEGGTEDTQYF
TGTGCCAGCAGTGAGGGGGGAACAGAAGATACGCAGTATTTT
>NA|TRBJ1-2|TRBV2|NA
CASISLGVYGYTF
TGTGCCAGCATCTCCTTAGGGGTCTATGGCTACACCTTC
>once|TRBJ1-5|TRBV4-1|NA
CASSQDPGNQPQHF
TGCGCCAGCAGCCAAGACCCAGGTAATCAGCCCCAGCATTTT
>once|TRBJ2-1|TRBV19|NA
CASSFLLSNEQFF
TGTGCCAGTAGTTTCCTCCTCTCCAATGAGCAGTTCTTC
>NA|TRBJ2-5|TRBV6-4|TRBD1
CASSETGGLEETQYF
TGTGCCAGCAGTGAGACAGGGGGCTTGGAAGAGACCCAGTACTTC
>once|TRBJ2-7|TRBV5-6|TRBD2
CASSSSRLGRVAYEQYF
TGTGCCAGCAGCTCCTCCAGACTTGGGAGGGTGGCCTACGAGCAGTACTTC
>NA|TRBJ2-1|TRBV4-1|TRBD2
CASSQDGSGSLNEQFF
TGCGCCAGCAGCCAAGATGGGAGCGGGAGTTTAAATGAGCAGTTCTTC